This T cell receptor (beta chain) was sequenced during a study of CD8 T cells in Susac syndrome. TCR beta sequencing covered blood CD8+ and CD4+ T cells. Reverse transcription of about 0.5 to 1 ug RNA used random hexamers. The CDR3 of TCR beta was amplified by immunoSEQ multiplex PCR across 54 Vbeta and 13 Jbeta. Each CDR3 protein gets one entry after TCRdb re-called the immunoSEQ multiplex PCR reads with MiXCR. The sample consists of roughly 140,000 distinct CDR3 sequences, about 94% of them appearing once. Worth noting for this clonotype: The junction does not match germline at one end; this may be a read error.

This receptor was taken from a human donor in good health. Input material: CD8+ T cells from PBMCs.

CDR3 region: CASSLGTSGEETQYF. The CDR3 region has the DNA TGTGCCAGCAGCCTAGGGACTAGCGGAGAAGAGACCCAGTACTTC. This sequence joins TRBV13 and TRBJ2-5; 11 bases match TRBD2. The germline V gene encodes CDR1 PRHDT and CDR2 FYEKMQ (reference sequence). The CDR3 covers 15 residues.